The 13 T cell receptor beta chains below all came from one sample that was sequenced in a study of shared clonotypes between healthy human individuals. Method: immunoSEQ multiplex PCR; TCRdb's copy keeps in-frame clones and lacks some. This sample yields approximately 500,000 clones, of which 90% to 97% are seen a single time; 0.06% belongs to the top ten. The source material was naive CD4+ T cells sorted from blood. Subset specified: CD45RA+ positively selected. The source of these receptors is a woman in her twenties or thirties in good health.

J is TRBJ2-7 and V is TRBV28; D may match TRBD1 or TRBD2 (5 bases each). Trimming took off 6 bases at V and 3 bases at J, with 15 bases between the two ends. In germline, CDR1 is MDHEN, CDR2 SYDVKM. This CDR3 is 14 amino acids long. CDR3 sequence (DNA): TGTGCCAGCAGCAATTCCGGGGCTAGCTACGAGCAGTACTTC. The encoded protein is CASSNSGASYEQYF.

CDR3 amino acids: CASSLAGDNHYEQYF. CDR3 in DNA: TGTGCCAGCAGTTTGGCAGGGGATAACCACTACGAGCAGTACTTC. This chain joins TRBV27 and TRBJ2-7; weak D call: TRBD1 (6 bases). The V gene lost 3 bases and the J gene lost 3 bases, with 15 bases spanning the gap. This CDR3 contains 15 residues. In germline, CDR1 is MNHEY, CDR2 SMNVEV (reference sequence).

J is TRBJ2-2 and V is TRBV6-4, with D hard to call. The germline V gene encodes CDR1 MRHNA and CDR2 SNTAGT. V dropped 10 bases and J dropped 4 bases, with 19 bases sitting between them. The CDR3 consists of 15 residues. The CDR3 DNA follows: TGTGCCACCGATCGACTCCCTACTCTCACCGGGGAGCTGTTTTTT. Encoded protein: CATDRLPTLTGELFF.

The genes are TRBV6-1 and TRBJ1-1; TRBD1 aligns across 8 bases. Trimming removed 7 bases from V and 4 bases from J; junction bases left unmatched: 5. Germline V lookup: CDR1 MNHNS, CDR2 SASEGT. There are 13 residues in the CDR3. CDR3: CASTYRGGTEAFF. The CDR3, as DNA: TGTGCCAGCACCTACAGGGGGGGCACTGAAGCTTTCTTT.

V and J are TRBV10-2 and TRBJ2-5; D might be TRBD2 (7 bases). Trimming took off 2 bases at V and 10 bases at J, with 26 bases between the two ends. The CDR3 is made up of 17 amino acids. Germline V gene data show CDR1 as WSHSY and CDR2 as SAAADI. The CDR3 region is CASSEGGDILGLRGQYF. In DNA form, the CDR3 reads TGCGCCAGCAGTGAGGGGGGGGACATTTTAGGGCTAAGGGGCCAGTACTTC.

As DNA, the CDR3 is TGTGCCAGCAGGACGGGGGAGACCCAGTACTTC. As protein: CASRTGETQYF. The chain has TRBV6-6 and TRBJ2-5, with a weak D call TRBD2 (5 bases). The CDR3 has 11 residues. The V end lost 6 bases, the J end lost 5 bases, and 7 bases lay between the germline ends. In germline, CDR1 is MNHNY, CDR2 SVGAGI (reference sequence).

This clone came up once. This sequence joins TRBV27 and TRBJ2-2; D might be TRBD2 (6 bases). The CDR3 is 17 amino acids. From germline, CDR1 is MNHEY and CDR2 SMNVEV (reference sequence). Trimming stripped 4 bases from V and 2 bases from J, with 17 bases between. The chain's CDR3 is CASSSTPGLSNTGELFF. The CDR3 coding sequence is TGTGCCAGCAGTTCCACCCCGGGACTTTCTAACACCGGGGAGCTGTTTTTT.

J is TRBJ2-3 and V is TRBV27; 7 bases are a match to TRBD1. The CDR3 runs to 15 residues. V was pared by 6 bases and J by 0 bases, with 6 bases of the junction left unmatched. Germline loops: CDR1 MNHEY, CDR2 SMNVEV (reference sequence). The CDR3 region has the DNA TGTGCCAGCAGGGGCCCGGGACAGAGCACAGATACGCAGTATTTT. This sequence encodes CASRGPGQSTDTQYF.

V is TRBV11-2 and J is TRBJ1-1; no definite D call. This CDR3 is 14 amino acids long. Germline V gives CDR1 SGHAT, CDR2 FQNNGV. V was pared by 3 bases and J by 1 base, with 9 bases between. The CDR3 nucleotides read TGTGCCAGCAGCTTCCAGTGGGCGAACACTGAAGCTTTCTTT. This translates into CASSFQWANTEAFF. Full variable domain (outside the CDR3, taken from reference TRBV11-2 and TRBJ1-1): EAGVAQSPRYKIIEKRQSVAFWCNPISGHATLYWYQQILGQGPKLLIQFQNNGVVDDSQLPKDRFSAERLKGVDSTLKIQPAKLEDSAVYLCASSFQWANTEAFFGQGTRLTVV.

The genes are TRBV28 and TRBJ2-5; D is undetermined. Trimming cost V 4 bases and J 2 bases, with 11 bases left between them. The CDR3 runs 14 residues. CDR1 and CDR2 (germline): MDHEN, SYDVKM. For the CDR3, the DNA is TGTGCCAGCAGTTGGTCGAAGCATCAAGAGACCCAGTACTTC. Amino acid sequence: CASSWSKHQETQYF.

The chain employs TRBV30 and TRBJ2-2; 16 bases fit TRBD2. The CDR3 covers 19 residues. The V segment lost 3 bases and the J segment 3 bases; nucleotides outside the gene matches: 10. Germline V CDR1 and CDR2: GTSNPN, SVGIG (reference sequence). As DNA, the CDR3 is TGTGCCTGGAGCTGGAAGGGACTAGCGGGAGGGCCGGACACCGGGGAGCTGTTTTTT. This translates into CAWSWKGLAGGPDTGELFF.

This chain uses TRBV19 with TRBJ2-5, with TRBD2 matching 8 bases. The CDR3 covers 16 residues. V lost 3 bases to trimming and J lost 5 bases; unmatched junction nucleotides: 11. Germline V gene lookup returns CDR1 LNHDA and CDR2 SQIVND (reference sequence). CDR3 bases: TGTGCCAGTAGTATCAAGGCGGGAGGATATCGGGAGACCCAGTACTTC. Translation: CASSIKAGGYRETQYF.

The CDR3 DNA sequence: TGTGCCAGCAGCTTATCTAGTAAGGGCCCAAAAATCCGAGAGACCCAGTACTTC. Translated: CASSLSSKGPKIRETQYF. The chain recombines TRBV7-9 with TRBJ2-5; unclear D gene. The V end lost 2 bases, the J end lost 4 bases, and 23 bases lay between the germline ends. The CDR3 runs 18 residues. Germline loops: CDR1 SEHNR, CDR2 FQNEAQ (reference sequence). Based on the CDR3 plus reference TRBV7-9 and TRBJ2-5, the full variable domain is DTGVSQNPRHKITKRGQNVTFRCDPISEHNRLYWYRQTLGQGPEFLTYFQNEAQLEKSRLLSDRFSAERPKGSFSTLEIQRTEQGDSAMYLCASSLSSKGPKIRETQYFGPGTRLLVL.